This entry lists 10 T cell receptor beta chains sequenced from one sample in a study of memory CD4+ T cells and cytomegalovirus serostatus. TCRdb's copy holds only in-frame clones and misses some; the assay was immunoSEQ multiplex PCR. The sample holds nearly 60,000 clones; roughly three quarters are singletons and the top ten take approximately 0.99%. Single viable CD3+CD4+CD8-CD45RO+ cells were sorted as the memory CD4+ T cells. The source material was memory CD4+ T cells from blood. Receptors were obtained from an adult in good health and CMV-seronegative.

The V and J genes are TRBV28 and TRBJ2-5; unclear D gene. The V end lost 7 bases, the J end lost 7 bases, and 19 bases lay between the germline ends. Germline V gene lookup returns CDR1 MDHEN and CDR2 SYDVKM. The CDR3 has 14 residues. CDR3 residues: CASTLGQEIGTQYF. The CDR3 region has the DNA TGTGCCAGCACCCTTGGTCAGGAGATAGGGACCCAGTACTTC.

This clone was seen a single time. The chain is built from TRBV10-3 and TRBJ2-7; 11 bases match TRBD2. The germline V gene has CDR1 ENHRY and CDR2 SYGVKD. After removal of 4 bases from V and 6 bases from J, the junction contained 8 bases not matched to a gene. The CDR3 covers 15 residues. CDR3 DNA sequence: TGTGCCATCAGTGTGTTTGGAACTAGCGGGGGCGAGCAGTACTTC. Residues: CAISVFGTSGGEQYF.

The rearrangement links TRBV5-6 to TRBJ2-5; D may be TRBD1 (5 bases). Deletions cut 5 bases from V and 4 bases from J, with 15 bases between. Germline assignment: CDR1 SGHDT and CDR2 YYEEEE. This CDR3 comprises 14 residues. The CDR3 is CASSSQRGAETQYF. In DNA form, the CDR3 reads TGTGCCAGCAGTTCCCAAAGGGGTGCAGAGACCCAGTACTTC.

The chain uses TRBV20-1 and TRBJ2-3; no clear D gene. V lost 4 bases and J lost 5, with 7 bases in between. This CDR3 contains 11 residues. Germline CDR1 is DFQATT and CDR2 is SNEGSKA (reference sequence). CDR3 residues: CSANVQDTQYF. CDR3 bases: TGCAGTGCTAATGTTCAAGATACGCAGTATTTT.

This clone showed up just once. The chain joins TRBV7-2 to TRBJ2-7; D gene uncertain. V lost 1 base, J lost 3 bases, and 7 bases lay in between. Germline V gene sequence: CDR1 SGHTA, CDR2 FQGNSA. The CDR3 spans 13 residues. Written as DNA, the CDR3 is TGTGCCAGCAGCTTAGGTACCGTCTACGAGCAGTACTTC. Translating it yields CASSLGTVYEQYF. Complete variable domain (other parts from reference TRBV7-2 and TRBJ2-7): GAGVSQSPSNKVTEKGKDVELRCDPISGHTALYWYRQSLGQGLEFLIYFQGNSAPDKSGLPSDRFSAERTGGSVSTLTIQRTQQEDSAVYLCASSLGTVYEQYFGPGTRLTVT.

This clone has just a few counts. The chain couples TRBV30 to TRBJ1-1, with 7 bases identical to TRBD1. The germline V gene encodes CDR1 GTSNPN and CDR2 SVGIG (reference sequence). With 4 bases clipped from V and 11 bases from J, the junction kept 10 bases outside the gene matches. This CDR3 contains 12 residues. CDR3 loop: CAWIGRGLRAFF. CDR3 nucleotides: TGTGCCTGGATAGGCAGGGGGTTGAGGGCTTTCTTT.

CDR3 sequence: CASSKALGDMNTEAFF. CDR3 coding DNA: TGTGCCAGCAGCAAAGCGCTTGGGGACATGAACACTGAAGCTTTCTTT. The V call is TRBV21-1, the J call TRBJ1-1; the DNA was not compared with TRBD1, the D call given in the table. TRBV21-1 is flagged as a pseudogene. The CDR3 is 16 residues long.

This clone is a singleton in its sample. This chain links TRBV10-3 with TRBJ1-1; D is ambiguous. This CDR3 spans 14 amino acids. Deletions cut 7 bases from V and 5 bases from J, with 17 bases between. Germline CDR1 ENHRY, CDR2 SYGVKD. The CDR3, as DNA: TGTGCCATCATTTCAAGGTTGGGAGGGACTGAAGCTTTCTTT. Its translation: CAIISRLGGTEAFF.

This chain connects TRBV6-1 to TRBJ1-2; no definite D call. The CDR3 covers 12 residues. In germline, CDR1 is MNHNS, CDR2 SASEGT. Trimming removed 9 bases at V and 3 bases at J, with 11 bases between. The CDR3 protein is CASGSSYYGYTF. CDR3 in DNA: TGTGCCAGTGGCAGCAGCTACTATGGCTACACCTTC.

This clone was recorded once. This chain connects TRBV5-1 to TRBJ2-5; TRBD1 matches 7 bases. V lost 3 bases, J lost 4 bases, and 15 bases stayed unmatched. CDR1 and CDR2 from the germline V gene are SGHRS and YFSETQ. The CDR3 is 17 residues long. The CDR3 reads CASSSDRQGRGAETQYF. The CDR3 coding sequence is TGCGCCAGCAGCTCCGACCGACAGGGAAGGGGAGCAGAGACCCAGTACTTC.